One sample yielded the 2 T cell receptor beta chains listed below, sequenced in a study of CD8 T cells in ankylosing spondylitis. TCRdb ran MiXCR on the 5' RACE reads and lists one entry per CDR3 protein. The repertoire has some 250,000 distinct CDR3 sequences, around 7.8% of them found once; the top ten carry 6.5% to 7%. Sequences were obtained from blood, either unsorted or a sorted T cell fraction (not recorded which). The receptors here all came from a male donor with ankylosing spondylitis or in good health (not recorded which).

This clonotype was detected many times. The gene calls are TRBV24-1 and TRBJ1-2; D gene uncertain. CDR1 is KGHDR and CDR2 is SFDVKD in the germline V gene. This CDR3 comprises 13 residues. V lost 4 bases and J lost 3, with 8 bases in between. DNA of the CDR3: TGTGCCACCAGTGACCCGGGAGACTATGGCTACACCTTC. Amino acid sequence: CATSDPGDYGYTF.

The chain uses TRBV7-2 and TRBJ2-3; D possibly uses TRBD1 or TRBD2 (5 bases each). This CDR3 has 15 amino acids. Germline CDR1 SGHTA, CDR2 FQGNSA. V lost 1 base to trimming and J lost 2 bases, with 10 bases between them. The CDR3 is CASSLDGGFTDTQYF. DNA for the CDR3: TGTGCCAGCAGCTTAGATGGGGGATTCACAGATACGCAGTATTTT.